Listed below are T cell receptor beta chains from one sample, sequenced in a study of cytotoxic CD8 clonotypes in ibrutinib-treated CLL. Only in-frame clones appear in the TCRdb table, and some are missing; sequencing was by immunoSEQ multiplex PCR. The repertoire holds about 12,000 clones, with less than 80% as singletons. This specimen consisted of PBMCs, obtained before ibrutinib treatment. These receptor sequences come from a human donor with chronic lymphocytic leukemia. Both conserved end residues are part of each CDR3. Size tells how often a clone was seen (once, few, many) or the class of an expanded clone, and some rows leave it out.

clone size: .; J gene: TRBJ1-1; V gene: TRBV29-1; CDR3 protein: CSVRRDSNTEAFF
clone size: few; J gene: TRBJ1-2; V gene: TRBV6-5; CDR3 protein: CASSTGQYYGYTF
clone size: few; J gene: TRBJ1-2; V gene: TRBV5-1; CDR3 protein: CASSSDSGGYGYTF
clone size: .; J gene: TRBJ2-2; V gene: TRBV7-7; CDR3 protein: CASSLGGTAGELFF
clone size: few; J gene: TRBJ2-5; V gene: TRBV6-6; CDR3 protein: CASSSSSRSETQYF
clone size: .; J gene: TRBJ1-1; V gene: TRBV6-5; CDR3 protein: CASRSSLNTEAFF
clone size: few; J gene: TRBJ2-3; V gene: TRBV9; CDR3 protein: CASSVGELWGEDTQYF
clone size: few; J gene: TRBJ1-3; V gene: TRBV15; CDR3 protein: CATSRGTSSGNTIYF
clone size: .; J gene: TRBJ2-1; V gene: TRBV7-2; CDR3 protein: CASSPTRTRNNEQFF
clone size: once; J gene: TRBJ1-1; V gene: TRBV19; CDR3 protein: CASSIRGTGVGMNTEAFF
clone size: .; J gene: TRBJ2-3; V gene: TRBV5-1; CDR3 protein: CASSSDRGYADTQYF
clone size: few; J gene: TRBJ2-2; V gene: TRBV5-1; CDR3 protein: CASSPRTGTNTGELFF
clone size: .; J gene: TRBJ2-2; V gene: TRBV2; CDR3 protein: CASIRERGANTGELFF
clone size: .; J gene: TRBJ1-1; V gene: TRBV5-1; CDR3 protein: CASSLDGTGGHTEAFF
clone size: .; J gene: TRBJ2-1; V gene: TRBV19; CDR3 protein: CATNPGQSSYNEQFF
clone size: .; J gene: TRBJ1-6; V gene: TRBV11-2; CDR3 protein: CASSLGLESPLHF
clone size: few; J gene: TRBJ2-1; V gene: TRBV5-5; CDR3 protein: CASSSPGGSNNEQFF
clone size: few; J gene: TRBJ1-1; V gene: TRBV5-1; CDR3 protein: CASSPGQGAFF
clone size: .; J gene: TRBJ2-2; V gene: TRBV5-1; CDR3 protein: CASSLGLAGQRELFF
clone size: .; J gene: TRBJ2-7; V gene: TRBV7-9; CDR3 protein: CASSGDRLRDEQYF
clone size: few; J gene: TRBJ1-2; V gene: TRBV30; CDR3 protein: CAWRARDSYYGYTF
clone size: .; J gene: TRBJ2-5; V gene: TRBV18; CDR3 protein: CASSPPGGTETQYF
clone size: .; J gene: TRBJ2-1; V gene: TRBV18; CDR3 protein: CASSPSVGGTGGNEQFF
clone size: medium-sized; J gene: TRBJ2-1; V gene: TRBV7-2; CDR3 protein: CASSLGGGGGEQFF
clone size: .; J gene: TRBJ2-5; V gene: TRBV14; CDR3 protein: CASSQRTSGGAPGETQYF
clone size: few; J gene: TRBJ1-3; V gene: TRBV10-2; CDR3 protein: CASSESNGNTIYF
clone size: .; J gene: TRBJ2-2; V gene: TRBV25-1; CDR3 protein: CASSLPNTGELFF
clone size: .; J gene: TRBJ1-3; V gene: TRBV5-4; CDR3 protein: CASSQRQGNPRNTIYF
clone size: .; J gene: TRBJ2-1; V gene: TRBV7-2; CDR3 protein: CASTRLAGGQGNEQFF
clone size: few; J gene: TRBJ1-4; V gene: TRBV7-9; CDR3 protein: CASSLGTGFHEKLFF
clone size: few; J gene: TRBJ2-7; V gene: TRBV6-5; CDR3 protein: CASSSLTGSYEQYF
clone size: .; J gene: TRBJ2-1; V gene: TRBV5-4; CDR3 protein: CASSLDSLNEQFF
clone size: .; J gene: TRBJ1-1; V gene: TRBV4-1; CDR3 protein: CASSLRDPGDTEAFF
clone size: .; J gene: TRBJ2-3; V gene: TRBV10-2; CDR3 protein: CASSELVGADTQYF
clone size: .; J gene: TRBJ1-5; V gene: TRBV6-6; CDR3 protein: CASSYGTLNQPQHF
clone size: medium-sized; J gene: TRBJ2-2; V gene: TRBV16; CDR3 protein: CASSQRSTGELFF
clone size: .; J gene: TRBJ1-5; V gene: TRBV4-1; CDR3 protein: CASSQRTGGGQPQHF
clone size: few; J gene: TRBJ1-3; V gene: TRBV19; CDR3 protein: CASSIGRGNTIYF
clone size: .; J gene: TRBJ1-4; V gene: TRBV5-1; CDR3 protein: CASSLLPGWGEKLFF
clone size: .; J gene: TRBJ1-2; V gene: TRBV19; CDR3 protein: CASSIDDSGIDGYTF
clone size: .; J gene: TRBJ1-2; V gene: TRBV10-3; CDR3 protein: CAISVAGGGGNYGYTF
clone size: few; J gene: TRBJ1-2; V gene: TRBV5-4; CDR3 protein: CASSLEDRGYGYTF
clone size: .; J gene: TRBJ1-1; V gene: TRBV19; CDR3 protein: CASQPGTANTEAFF
clone size: .; J gene: TRBJ2-7; V gene: TRBV6-5; CDR3 protein: CAGRQGYEQYF
clone size: .; J gene: TRBJ1-2; V gene: TRBV4-1; CDR3 protein: CASSQDGGGYEANYGYTF
clone size: .; J gene: TRBJ2-1; V gene: TRBV6-1; CDR3 protein: CASTRLAGGRDEQFF
clone size: .; J gene: TRBJ1-5; V gene: TRBV6-4; CDR3 protein: CASSEGADHPSPNQPQHF
clone size: .; J gene: TRBJ2-7; V gene: TRBV19; CDR3 protein: CASSIDPRGPTYEQYF
clone size: .; J gene: TRBJ1-5; V gene: TRBV6-5; CDR3 protein: CASSYGTPNSNQPQHF
clone size: .; J gene: TRBJ2-1; V gene: TRBV2; CDR3 protein: CASSPRDSSYNEQFF
clone size: .; J gene: TRBJ1-1; V gene: TRBV28; CDR3 protein: CASSGPANTEAFF
clone size: once; J gene: TRBJ1-1; V gene: TRBV7-8; CDR3 protein: CASSSGQGLNTEAFF
clone size: .; J gene: TRBJ2-2; V gene: TRBV9; CDR3 protein: CASNRGPRATGELFF
clone size: .; J gene: TRBJ2-7; V gene: TRBV9; CDR3 protein: CASSVYAGGSYEQYF